Below are 24 T cell receptor beta chains sequenced from a single sample in a study of blood T cell repertoires in COVID-19. Clones were read by immunoSEQ multiplex PCR, and TCRdb kept only the in-frame ones, dropping some. The data hold some 200,000 clones, with approximately 79% observed a single time. Sequencing was performed on peripheral blood. The receptor source for this set is a woman between 70 and 85 years old with acute or convalescent COVID-19.

The chain recombines TRBV2 with TRBJ2-7; 7 bases fit TRBD2. The V gene end was trimmed by 3 bases and the J gene end by 3 bases; junction bases not matched to a gene: 5. Germline V gives CDR1 SNHLY, CDR2 FYNNEI. This CDR3 contains 14 residues. As DNA, the CDR3 is TGTGCCAGCAGTGATACCGGGACTAACTACGAGCAGTACTTC. This encodes CASSDTGTNYEQYF.

The V and J genes are TRBV7-7 and TRBJ2-1, with D perhaps matching TRBD1 (5 bases). Trimming left V 5 bases short and J 0 bases short, with 11 bases between. The CDR3 has 15 residues. The germline V gene has CDR1 SSHAT and CDR2 FNYEAQ (reference sequence). Written as DNA, the CDR3 is TGTGCCAGCAGCCCAGGACACAGCTCCTACAATGAGCAGTTCTTC. Its protein is CASSPGHSSYNEQFF.

V usage is TRBV27 and J usage is TRBJ2-1; 7 positions agree with TRBD2. The germline CDR1 and CDR2 sequences are MNHEY and SMNVEV (reference sequence). Unmatched junction bases numbered 7, after V lost 2 bases and J lost 9 bases. This CDR3 has 14 amino acids. The CDR3 region has the DNA TGTGCCAGCAGTTTAGGGCCCTGGGGGGGTGAGCAGTTCTTC. Translated, it gives CASSLGPWGGEQFF.

The rearrangement uses TRBV7-8 and TRBJ2-5; D is possibly TRBD1 (6 bases). This CDR3 contains 17 residues. Trimming pared 6 bases from V and 0 bases from J, leaving 20 bases between. Per the germline V gene, CDR1 is SGHVS and CDR2 is FQNEAQ. The CDR3 DNA is TGTGCCAGCAGACCATATGGGGGACAAGGCCACCAAGAGACCCAGTACTTC. It translates to CASRPYGGQGHQETQYF.

The V and J genes are TRBV19 and TRBJ2-7; the D gene is possibly TRBD1 (6 bases). V was pared by 3 bases and J by 4 bases, with 10 bases between. Germline CDR1 is LNHDA and CDR2 is SQIVND (reference sequence). The CDR3 totals 13 residues. The CDR3 loop reads CASSMGRGYEQYF. CDR3 bases: TGTGCCAGTAGTATGGGCAGGGGTTACGAGCAGTACTTC.

In its sample, this clone was seen a few times. The J gene is TRBJ2-5, the V gene TRBV7-8; 10 positions agree with TRBD1. Trimming at V came to 4 bases and at J to 5 bases, leaving 4 bases not matched to a gene. CDR3 size: 14 residues. The germline gives CDR1 SGHVS, CDR2 FQNEAQ. The CDR3 loop is CASSSTGGWETQYF. CDR3 in DNA: TGTGCCAGCAGCTCGACAGGGGGCTGGGAGACCCAGTACTTC. The variable domain in full, with the rest retrieved from reference TRBV7-8 and TRBJ2-5, is GAGVSQSPRYKVAKRGQDVALRCDPISGHVSLFWYQQALGQGPEFLTYFQNEAQLDKSGLPSDRFFAERPEGSVSTLKIQRTQQEDSAVYLCASSSTGGWETQYFGPGTRLLVL.

The chain joins TRBV3-1 (or the pseudogene TRBV3-2) to TRBJ2-7; 8 bases agree with TRBD2. Germline-derived CDR1 and CDR2 are LGHDT and YNNKEL (reference sequence). J was trimmed by 4 bases and V by 6 bases; bases with no gene match: 5. This CDR3 region has 13 residues. CDR3 DNA: TGTGCCAGCAGACTGACTAGCGATTACGAGCAGTACTTC. This translates into CASRLTSDYEQYF.

The chain uses TRBV19 and TRBJ2-1; D is ambiguous. The CDR3 covers 12 residues. The V and J ends lost 3 bases and 14 bases respectively, with 14 bases between them. Per germline, CDR1 LNHDA and CDR2 SQIVND (reference sequence). DNA of the CDR3: TGTGCCAGTAGTATGAGCGACGGAACTGAGTTCTTC. This sequence encodes CASSMSDGTEFF.

The chain uses TRBV5-6 and TRBJ1-5, with 7 nucleotides matching TRBD1. The J segment lost 3 bases and the V segment lost 4 bases, leaving 4 bases of the junction unmatched. Per germline, CDR1 SGHDT and CDR2 YYEEEE. This CDR3 has 14 amino acids. CDR3 nucleotides: TGTGCCAGCAGCAAGACAGGGTCCAATCAGCCCCAGCATTTT. It codes for CASSKTGSNQPQHF. Full variable domain (missing parts from reference TRBV5-6 and TRBJ1-5): DAGVTQSPTHLIKTRGQQVTLRCSPKSGHDTVSWYQQALGQGPQFIFQYYEEEERQRGNFPDRFSGHQFPNYSSELNVNALLLGDSALYLCASSKTGSNQPQHFGDGTRLSIL.

This chain uses TRBV5-5 with TRBJ1-1; D perhaps matches TRBD1 (6 bases). There are 15 residues in the CDR3. The germline CDR1 and CDR2 sequences are SGHKS and YYEKEE (reference sequence). The V end was cut by 3 bases, the J end by 0 bases, with 12 bases between. For the CDR3, the DNA is TGTGCCAGCAGCTCGTGGCAGGGGATGAACACTGAAGCTTTCTTT. Protein: CASSSWQGMNTEAFF.

CDR3 nucleotides: TGTGCCAGCAGCTTTATTAACAATGAGCAGTTCTTC. It codes for CASSFINNEQFF. This chain links TRBV13 with TRBJ2-1; unclear D gene. Germline V gene lookup returns CDR1 PRHDT and CDR2 FYEKMQ (reference sequence). The CDR3 spans 12 residues. Trimming pared 3 bases from V and 5 bases from J, leaving 5 bases between.

The chain carries TRBV19 and TRBJ1-5, with a weak D call TRBD1 (5 bases). From germline, CDR1 is LNHDA and CDR2 SQIVND (reference sequence). This CDR3 has 18 residues. Trimming left V 0 bases short and J 2 bases short, with 17 bases between. CDR3 sequence reads: CASSIDPGGGGGNQPQHF. In DNA form, the CDR3 reads TGTGCCAGTAGTATAGATCCCGGGGGAGGAGGAGGCAATCAGCCCCAGCATTTT.

J is TRBJ1-2 and V is TRBV3-1 (or the pseudogene TRBV3-2); 7 nucleotides line up with TRBD1. V shed 0 bases, J shed 4 bases, and the junction held 2 bases outside the gene matches. The length of the CDR3 is 14 residues. Germline assignment: CDR1 LGHDT and CDR2 YNNKEL (reference sequence). The CDR3 here is CASSQDAGGYGYTF. CDR3 in DNA: TGTGCCAGCAGCCAAGATGCAGGGGGCTATGGCTACACCTTC.

The genes are TRBV5-6 and TRBJ1-5, with TRBD1 matching 12 bases. This CDR3 spans 16 amino acids. Looked up from germline, CDR1 is SGHDT and CDR2 is YYEEEE. The V gene end was trimmed by 4 bases and the J gene end by 6 bases; junction bases not matched to a gene: 8. The CDR3 sequence: CASSQRDRGLGQPQHF. CDR3 nucleotide sequence: TGTGCCAGCAGCCAGCGGGACAGGGGGCTAGGTCAGCCCCAGCATTTT. Full variable domain (rest looked up from reference TRBV5-6 and TRBJ1-5): DAGVTQSPTHLIKTRGQQVTLRCSPKSGHDTVSWYQQALGQGPQFIFQYYEEEERQRGNFPDRFSGHQFPNYSSELNVNALLLGDSALYLCASSQRDRGLGQPQHFGDGTRLSIL.

This chain joins TRBV5-4 and TRBJ2-5, with D maybe TRBD1 (5 bases). CDR1 SGHNT and CDR2 YYREEE come from the germline V gene (reference sequence). This CDR3 comprises 15 residues. Between the trimmed V and J ends, which lost 3 bases and 3 bases, there was a span of 15 bases. CDR3 sequence: CASSSIGDGKETQYF. The DNA for the CDR3 is TGTGCCAGCAGCTCAATAGGGGATGGAAAAGAGACCCAGTACTTC.

CDR3 coding DNA: TGTGCCACCAGTGCGGCAGTAGCGGGGGCCTACAATGAGCAGTTCTTC. Its translation: CATSAAVAGAYNEQFF. This chain connects TRBV24-1 to TRBJ2-1; 9 nucleotides align to TRBD2. After removal of 5 bases from V and 2 bases from J, the junction contained 6 bases not matched to a gene. Per the germline V gene, CDR1 is KGHDR and CDR2 is SFDVKD. CDR3 length: 16 residues.

This clone was seen once. V usage is TRBV2 and J usage is TRBJ2-1; 12 bases are shared with TRBD2. With 5 bases clipped from V and 7 bases from J, the junction kept 6 bases outside the gene matches. This CDR3 has 15 residues. CDR1 and CDR2 (germline): SNHLY, FYNNEI. This CDR3 is CASSRSSGRGNEQFF. In DNA form, the CDR3 reads TGTGCCAGCAGTCGGTCTAGCGGGAGGGGTAATGAGCAGTTCTTC. Complete variable domain (other parts from reference TRBV2 and TRBJ2-1): EPEVTQTPSHQVTQMGQEVILRCVPISNHLYFYWYRQILGQKVEFLVSFYNNEISEKSEIFDDQFSVERPDGSNFTLKIRSTKLEDSAMYFCASSRSSGRGNEQFFGPGTRLTVL.

The J gene is TRBJ1-1, the V gene TRBV19; 11 bases match TRBD1. In germline, CDR1 is LNHDA, CDR2 SQIVND (reference sequence). The junction had 7 bases not matched to a gene; V was cut back by 5 bases and J by 5 bases. The CDR3 contains 15 residues. The CDR3 DNA reads as TGTGCCAGTAGTCTACGGACAGGGGGCACGACTGAAGCTTTCTTT. Its protein product is CASSLRTGGTTEAFF.

The V gene is TRBV27, the J gene TRBJ2-1; 7 bases match TRBD1. The CDR3 loop spans 18 amino acids. Germline V CDR1 and CDR2: MNHEY, SMNVEV (reference sequence). With V trimmed by 1 base and J by 3 bases, 12 bases remained unmatched. The CDR3, as DNA: TGTGCCAGCAGTTTATGGCCGGGACAGAGCCTTTACTACAATGAGCAGTTCTTC. Translating gives CASSLWPGQSLYYNEQFF.

This clone has a handful of counts. The chain carries TRBV6-1 and TRBJ2-7; 9 nucleotides agree with TRBD1. With V trimmed by 2 bases and J by 3 bases, 11 bases remained unmatched. The CDR3 sequence is 17 residues long. Germline assignment: CDR1 MNHNS and CDR2 SASEGT. CDR3 in amino acids: CASSESLQGAKIYEQYF. The CDR3 coding sequence is TGTGCCAGCAGTGAAAGCTTACAGGGGGCCAAAATCTACGAGCAGTACTTC.

This clone was observed a handful of times. The germline gene is not matched at one end of the junction; a read error may be the cause. The CDR3 sequence is CASSLSLEGEKVF. Here the CDR3 DNA reads TGCGCCAGCAGCCTCAGCTTAGAGGGGGAAAAAGTATTT. J is TRBJ1-1 and V is TRBV5-1, with TRBD1 as a possible D gene (6 bases). This CDR3 has 13 amino acids. The germline V gene encodes CDR1 SGHRS and CDR2 YFSETQ.

This clone was seen once. For the CDR3, the DNA is TGTGCCAGCAGTTACCGAGTGGCGGAGGGCTACACCTTC. It encodes CASSYRVAEGYTF. The V and J genes are TRBV6-6 and TRBJ1-2; D is ambiguous. Trimming cost V 2 bases and J 8 bases, with 12 bases left between them. This CDR3 comprises 13 residues. CDR1 is MNHNY, CDR2 SVGAGI, per germline (reference sequence).

The genes are TRBV6-5 and TRBJ1-6; D gene uncertain. Germline CDR1 reads MNHEY; CDR2 reads SVGAGI. The CDR3 is made up of 15 amino acids. V lost 0 bases and J 10 bases, leaving 13 bases between the germline ends. The DNA for the CDR3 is TGTGCCAGCAGTTACTCTCGGCAGATTAGCTCACCCCTCCACTTT. Residues: CASSYSRQISSPLHF.

The rearrangement links TRBV7-9 to TRBJ1-1; TRBD1 agrees at 9 bases. The CDR3 has 17 residues. The germline gives CDR1 SEHNR, CDR2 FQNEAQ (reference sequence). J gave up 5 bases and V 5 bases, and 15 bases lay outside the gene matches. This chain's CDR3 is CASSPFRGTTGGTEAFF. The CDR3 DNA reads as TGTGCCAGCAGCCCCTTTAGAGGAACGACAGGGGGAACTGAAGCTTTCTTT.